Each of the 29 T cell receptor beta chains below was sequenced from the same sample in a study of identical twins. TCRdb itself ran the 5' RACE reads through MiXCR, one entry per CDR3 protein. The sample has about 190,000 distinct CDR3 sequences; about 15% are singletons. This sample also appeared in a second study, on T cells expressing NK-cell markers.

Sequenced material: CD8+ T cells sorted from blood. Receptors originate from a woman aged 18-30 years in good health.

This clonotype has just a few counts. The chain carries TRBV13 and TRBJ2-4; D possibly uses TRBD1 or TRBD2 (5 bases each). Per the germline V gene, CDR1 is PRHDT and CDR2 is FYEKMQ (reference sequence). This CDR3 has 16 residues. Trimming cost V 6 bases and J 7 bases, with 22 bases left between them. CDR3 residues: CASSPLNQGVRNIQYF. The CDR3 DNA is TGTGCCAGCAGTCCTCTCAACCAGGGAGTAAGGAACATTCAGTACTTC. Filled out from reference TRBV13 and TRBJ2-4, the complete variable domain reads AAGVIQSPRHLIKEKRETATLKCYPIPRHDTVYWYQQGPGQDPQFLISFYEKMQSDKGSIPDRFSAQQFSDYHSELNMSSLELGDSALYFCASSPLNQGVRNIQYFGAGTRLSVL.

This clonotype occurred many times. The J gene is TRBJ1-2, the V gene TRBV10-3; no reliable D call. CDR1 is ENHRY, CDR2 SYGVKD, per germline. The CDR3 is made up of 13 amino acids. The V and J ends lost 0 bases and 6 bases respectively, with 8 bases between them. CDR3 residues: CAISESNGDGYTF. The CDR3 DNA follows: TGTGCCATCAGTGAGTCGAACGGGGATGGCTACACCTTC.

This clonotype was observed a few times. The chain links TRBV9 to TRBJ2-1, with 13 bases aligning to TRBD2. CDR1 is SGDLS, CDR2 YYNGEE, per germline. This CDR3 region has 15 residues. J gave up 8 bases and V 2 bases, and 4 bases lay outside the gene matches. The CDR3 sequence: CASSVTSGRVDEQFF. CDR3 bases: TGTGCCAGCAGCGTTACTAGCGGGAGGGTGGATGAGCAGTTCTTC.

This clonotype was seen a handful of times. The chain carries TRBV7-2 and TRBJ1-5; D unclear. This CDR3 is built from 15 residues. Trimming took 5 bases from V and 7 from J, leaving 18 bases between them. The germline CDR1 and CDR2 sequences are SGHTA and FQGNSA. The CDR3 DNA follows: TGTGCCAGCAGCGACCTTGAGGGTGGAAGCCAGCCCCAGCATTTT. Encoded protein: CASSDLEGGSQPQHF.

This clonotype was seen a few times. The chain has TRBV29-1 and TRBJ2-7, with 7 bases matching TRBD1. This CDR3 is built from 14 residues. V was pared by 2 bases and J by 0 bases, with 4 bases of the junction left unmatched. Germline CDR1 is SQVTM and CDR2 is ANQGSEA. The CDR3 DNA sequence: TGCAGCGTTGAATACGGACAGGACTCCTACGAGCAGTACTTC. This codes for CSVEYGQDSYEQYF.

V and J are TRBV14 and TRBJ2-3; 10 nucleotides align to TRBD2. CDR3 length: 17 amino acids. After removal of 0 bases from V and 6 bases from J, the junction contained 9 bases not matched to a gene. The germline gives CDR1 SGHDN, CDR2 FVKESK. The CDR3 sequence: CASSQDRASGGPDTQYF. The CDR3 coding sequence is TGTGCCAGCAGCCAAGATCGGGCTAGCGGGGGCCCGGATACGCAGTATTTT.

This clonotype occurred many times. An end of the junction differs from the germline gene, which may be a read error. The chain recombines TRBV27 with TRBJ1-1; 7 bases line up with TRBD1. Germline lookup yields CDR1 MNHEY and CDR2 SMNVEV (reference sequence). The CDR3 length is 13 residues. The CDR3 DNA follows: TGTGCCAGCAGTTGGGGACAGAACGCTGAAGCTTTCTTT. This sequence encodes CASSWGQNAEAFF.

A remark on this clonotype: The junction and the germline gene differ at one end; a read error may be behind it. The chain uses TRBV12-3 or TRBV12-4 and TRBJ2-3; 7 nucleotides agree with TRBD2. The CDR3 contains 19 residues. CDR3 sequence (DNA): TGTGCCTGCAGTTTAGCCCGCCGGGGGAGCGGGGCGACCACAGATACGCAGTATTTT. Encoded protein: CACSLARRGSGATTDTQYF.

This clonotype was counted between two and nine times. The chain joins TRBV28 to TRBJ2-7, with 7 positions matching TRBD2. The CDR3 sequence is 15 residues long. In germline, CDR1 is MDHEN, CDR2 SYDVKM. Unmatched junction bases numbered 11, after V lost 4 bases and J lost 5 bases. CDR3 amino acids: CASSYVGGLSNEQYF. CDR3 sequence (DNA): TGTGCCAGCAGTTACGTGGGAGGGCTTTCCAACGAGCAGTACTTC.

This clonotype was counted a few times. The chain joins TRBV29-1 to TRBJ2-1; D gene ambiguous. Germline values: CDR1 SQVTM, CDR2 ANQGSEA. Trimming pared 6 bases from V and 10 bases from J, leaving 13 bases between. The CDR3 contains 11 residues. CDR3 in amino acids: CSVQTGPEQFF. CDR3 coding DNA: TGCAGCGTCCAGACCGGACCCGAGCAGTTCTTC.

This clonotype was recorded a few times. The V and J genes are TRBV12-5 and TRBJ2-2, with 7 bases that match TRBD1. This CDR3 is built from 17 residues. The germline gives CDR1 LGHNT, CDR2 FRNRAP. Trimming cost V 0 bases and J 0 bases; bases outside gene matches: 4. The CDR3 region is CASGLVLQGTNTGELFF. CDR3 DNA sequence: TGTGCTAGTGGTTTGGTCTTACAGGGGACGAACACCGGGGAGCTGTTTTTT.

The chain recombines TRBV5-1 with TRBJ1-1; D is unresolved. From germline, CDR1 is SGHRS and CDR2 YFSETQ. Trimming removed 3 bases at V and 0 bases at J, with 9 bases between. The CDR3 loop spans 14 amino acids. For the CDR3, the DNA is TGCGCCAGCAGCTCGGGGATAATGAACACTGAAGCTTTCTTT. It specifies CASSSGIMNTEAFF.

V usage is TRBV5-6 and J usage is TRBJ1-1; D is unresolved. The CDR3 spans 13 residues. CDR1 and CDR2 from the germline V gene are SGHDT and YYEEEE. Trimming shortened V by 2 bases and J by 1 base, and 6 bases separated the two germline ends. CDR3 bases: TGTGCCAGCAGCTTCGTGGGGAACACTGAAGCTTTCTTT. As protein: CASSFVGNTEAFF.

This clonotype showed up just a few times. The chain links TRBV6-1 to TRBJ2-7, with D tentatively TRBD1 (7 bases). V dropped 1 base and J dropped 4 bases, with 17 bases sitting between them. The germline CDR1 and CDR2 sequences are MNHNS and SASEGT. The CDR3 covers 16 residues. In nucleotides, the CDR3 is TGTGCCAGCAGTGAAGGGGCAGGGGGGTCTGTATACGAGCAGTACTTC. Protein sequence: CASSEGAGGSVYEQYF.

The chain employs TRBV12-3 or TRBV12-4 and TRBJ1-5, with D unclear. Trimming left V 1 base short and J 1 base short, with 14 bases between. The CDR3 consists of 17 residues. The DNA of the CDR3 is TGTGCCAGCAGTTTAGAAGGTAGGACGGGGAGCAATCAGCCCCAGCATTTT. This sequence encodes CASSLEGRTGSNQPQHF.

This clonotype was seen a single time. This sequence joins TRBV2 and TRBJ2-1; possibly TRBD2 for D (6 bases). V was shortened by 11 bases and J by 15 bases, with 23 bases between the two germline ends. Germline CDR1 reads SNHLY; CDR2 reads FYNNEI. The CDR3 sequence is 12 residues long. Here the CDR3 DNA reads TGTGCCGCTGCGCGAATAGGGGAGGATGTGTTCTTC. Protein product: CAAARIGEDVFF.

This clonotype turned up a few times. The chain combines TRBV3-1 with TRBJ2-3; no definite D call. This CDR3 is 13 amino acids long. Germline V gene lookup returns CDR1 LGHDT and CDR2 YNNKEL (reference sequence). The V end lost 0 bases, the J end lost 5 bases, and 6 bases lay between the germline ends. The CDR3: CASSQEVVDTQYF. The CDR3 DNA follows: TGTGCCAGCAGCCAAGAAGTGGTAGATACGCAGTATTTT.

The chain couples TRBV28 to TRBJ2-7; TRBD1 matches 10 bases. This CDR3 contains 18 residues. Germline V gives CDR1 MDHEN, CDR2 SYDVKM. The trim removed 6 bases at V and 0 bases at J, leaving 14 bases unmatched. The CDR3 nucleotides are TGTGCCAGCAGACTATCTCCTTGGACAGGGGGTAACTCCTACGAGCAGTACTTC. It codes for CASRLSPWTGGNSYEQYF.

The CDR3 is CASSLGLMGKNIQYF. CDR3 DNA sequence: TGCGCCAGCAGCCTAGGGCTCATGGGCAAAAACATTCAGTACTTC. This chain connects TRBV5-1 to TRBJ2-4; D unresolved. The CDR3 is 15 amino acids. The V and J ends lost 4 bases and 3 bases respectively, with 14 bases between them. Germline CDR1 and CDR2: SGHRS and YFSETQ.

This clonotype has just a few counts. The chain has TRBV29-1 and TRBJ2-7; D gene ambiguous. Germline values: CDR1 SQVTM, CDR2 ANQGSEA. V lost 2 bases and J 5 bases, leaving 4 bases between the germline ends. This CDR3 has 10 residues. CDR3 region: CSVELDEQYF. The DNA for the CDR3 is TGCAGCGTTGAACTAGACGAGCAGTACTTC.

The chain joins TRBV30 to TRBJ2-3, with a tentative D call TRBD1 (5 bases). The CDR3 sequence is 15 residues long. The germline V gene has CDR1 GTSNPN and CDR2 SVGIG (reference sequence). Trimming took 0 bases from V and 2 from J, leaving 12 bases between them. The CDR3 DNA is TGTGCCTGGAGTGTAGACGGCAGGGTCACAGATACGCAGTATTTT. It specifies CAWSVDGRVTDTQYF.

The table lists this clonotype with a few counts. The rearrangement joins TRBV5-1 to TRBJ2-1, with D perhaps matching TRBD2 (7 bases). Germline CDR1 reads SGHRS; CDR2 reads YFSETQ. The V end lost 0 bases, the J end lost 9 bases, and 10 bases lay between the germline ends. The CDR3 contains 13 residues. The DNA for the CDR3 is TGCGCCAGCAGCTTGGTAGGGGGGGGTGAGCAGTTCTTC. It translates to CASSLVGGGEQFF.

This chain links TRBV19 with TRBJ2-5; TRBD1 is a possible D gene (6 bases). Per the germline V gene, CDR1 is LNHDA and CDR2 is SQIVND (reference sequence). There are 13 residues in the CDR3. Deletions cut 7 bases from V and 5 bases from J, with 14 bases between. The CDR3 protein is CASMVQGSETQYF. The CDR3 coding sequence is TGTGCCAGTATGGTACAGGGTTCGGAGACCCAGTACTTC.

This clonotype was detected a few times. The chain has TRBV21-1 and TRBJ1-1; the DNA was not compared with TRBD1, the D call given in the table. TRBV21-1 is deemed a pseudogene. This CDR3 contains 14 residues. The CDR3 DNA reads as TGTGCCAGCAGCCTCAGGACACCAAACACTGAAGCTTTCTTT. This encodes CASSLRTPNTEAFF.

The CDR3 reads CASKWTAGRREQFF. Here the CDR3 DNA reads TGTGCCAGCAAATGGACCGCGGGGCGGAGGGAGCAGTTCTTC. The chain uses TRBV7-9 and TRBJ2-1; tentatively, D is TRBD2 (6 bases). The V end was cut by 7 bases, the J end by 10 bases, with 20 bases between. Looked up from germline, CDR1 is SEHNR and CDR2 is FQNEAQ (reference sequence). The CDR3 covers 14 residues.

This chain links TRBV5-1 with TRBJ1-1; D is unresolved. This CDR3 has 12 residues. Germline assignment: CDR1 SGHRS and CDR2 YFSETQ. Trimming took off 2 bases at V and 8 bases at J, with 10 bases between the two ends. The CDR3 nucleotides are TGCGCCAGCAGCTTCGGCCGGAAGGAAGCTTTCTTT. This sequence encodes CASSFGRKEAFF.

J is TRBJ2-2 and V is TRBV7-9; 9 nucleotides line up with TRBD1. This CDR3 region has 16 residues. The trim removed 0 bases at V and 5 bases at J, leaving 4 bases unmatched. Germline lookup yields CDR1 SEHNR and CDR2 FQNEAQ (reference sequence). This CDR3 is CASSLAGTGRTGELFF. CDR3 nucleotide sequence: TGTGCCAGCAGCTTAGCAGGGACAGGGCGAACCGGGGAGCTGTTTTTT.

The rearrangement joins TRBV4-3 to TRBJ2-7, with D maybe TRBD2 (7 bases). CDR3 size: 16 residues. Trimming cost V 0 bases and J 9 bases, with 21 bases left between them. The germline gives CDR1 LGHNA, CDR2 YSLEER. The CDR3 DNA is TGCGCCAGCAGCCAAGATGCGTCTGGCGGGGGCGCCTTGCAGTACTTC. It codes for CASSQDASGGGALQYF.

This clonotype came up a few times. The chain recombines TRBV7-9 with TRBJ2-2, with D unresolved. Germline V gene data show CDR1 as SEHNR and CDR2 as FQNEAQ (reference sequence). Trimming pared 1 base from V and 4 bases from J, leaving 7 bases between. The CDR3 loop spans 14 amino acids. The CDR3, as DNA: TGTGCCAGCAGCTTAGAGGTTCGCACCGGGGAGCTGTTTTTT. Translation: CASSLEVRTGELFF. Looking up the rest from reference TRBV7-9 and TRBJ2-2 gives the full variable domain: DTGVSQNPRHKITKRGQNVTFRCDPISEHNRLYWYRQTLGQGPEFLTYFQNEAQLEKSRLLSDRFSAERPKGSFSTLEIQRTEQGDSAMYLCASSLEVRTGELFFGEGSRLTVL.